Sequencing of this TCR beta chain was carried out in a study of T cell responses to AZD1222 COVID-19 vaccine. Overall study findings and caveats: Across the whole spike, CD4 TCRs peaked at regions 160-218 and 743-854. Possibly, clonal diversity was underestimated; donors were largely white British and included more females. Two AZD1222 administrations were followed by greater Spike-specific TCR breadth and depth. Only 5 to 7 individuals given AZD1222 were seropositive at baseline.

About this clone: The target antigen is unknown.

TCRdb's table, derived via immunoSEQ multiplex PCR, lists solely in-frame clones and lacks some. The sample consists of 150,000 to 200,000 clones, approximately 90% of them appearing once. V shed 0 bases and J shed 10 bases, with 16 bases lying between them. Per germline, CDR1 MGHRA and CDR2 YSYEKL. CDR3 length: 15 residues. The sequence was collected from an adult who received the AZD1222 COVID-19 vaccine. The gene calls are TRBV4-1 and TRBJ2-1; D not resolved. This material consisted of peripheral blood, taken 28 days after the second AZD1222 dose. Here the CDR3 reads CASSQEGLRTHEQFF. CDR3 coding DNA: TGCGCCAGCAGCCAAGAGGGCCTTCGGACCCACGAGCAGTTCTTC.